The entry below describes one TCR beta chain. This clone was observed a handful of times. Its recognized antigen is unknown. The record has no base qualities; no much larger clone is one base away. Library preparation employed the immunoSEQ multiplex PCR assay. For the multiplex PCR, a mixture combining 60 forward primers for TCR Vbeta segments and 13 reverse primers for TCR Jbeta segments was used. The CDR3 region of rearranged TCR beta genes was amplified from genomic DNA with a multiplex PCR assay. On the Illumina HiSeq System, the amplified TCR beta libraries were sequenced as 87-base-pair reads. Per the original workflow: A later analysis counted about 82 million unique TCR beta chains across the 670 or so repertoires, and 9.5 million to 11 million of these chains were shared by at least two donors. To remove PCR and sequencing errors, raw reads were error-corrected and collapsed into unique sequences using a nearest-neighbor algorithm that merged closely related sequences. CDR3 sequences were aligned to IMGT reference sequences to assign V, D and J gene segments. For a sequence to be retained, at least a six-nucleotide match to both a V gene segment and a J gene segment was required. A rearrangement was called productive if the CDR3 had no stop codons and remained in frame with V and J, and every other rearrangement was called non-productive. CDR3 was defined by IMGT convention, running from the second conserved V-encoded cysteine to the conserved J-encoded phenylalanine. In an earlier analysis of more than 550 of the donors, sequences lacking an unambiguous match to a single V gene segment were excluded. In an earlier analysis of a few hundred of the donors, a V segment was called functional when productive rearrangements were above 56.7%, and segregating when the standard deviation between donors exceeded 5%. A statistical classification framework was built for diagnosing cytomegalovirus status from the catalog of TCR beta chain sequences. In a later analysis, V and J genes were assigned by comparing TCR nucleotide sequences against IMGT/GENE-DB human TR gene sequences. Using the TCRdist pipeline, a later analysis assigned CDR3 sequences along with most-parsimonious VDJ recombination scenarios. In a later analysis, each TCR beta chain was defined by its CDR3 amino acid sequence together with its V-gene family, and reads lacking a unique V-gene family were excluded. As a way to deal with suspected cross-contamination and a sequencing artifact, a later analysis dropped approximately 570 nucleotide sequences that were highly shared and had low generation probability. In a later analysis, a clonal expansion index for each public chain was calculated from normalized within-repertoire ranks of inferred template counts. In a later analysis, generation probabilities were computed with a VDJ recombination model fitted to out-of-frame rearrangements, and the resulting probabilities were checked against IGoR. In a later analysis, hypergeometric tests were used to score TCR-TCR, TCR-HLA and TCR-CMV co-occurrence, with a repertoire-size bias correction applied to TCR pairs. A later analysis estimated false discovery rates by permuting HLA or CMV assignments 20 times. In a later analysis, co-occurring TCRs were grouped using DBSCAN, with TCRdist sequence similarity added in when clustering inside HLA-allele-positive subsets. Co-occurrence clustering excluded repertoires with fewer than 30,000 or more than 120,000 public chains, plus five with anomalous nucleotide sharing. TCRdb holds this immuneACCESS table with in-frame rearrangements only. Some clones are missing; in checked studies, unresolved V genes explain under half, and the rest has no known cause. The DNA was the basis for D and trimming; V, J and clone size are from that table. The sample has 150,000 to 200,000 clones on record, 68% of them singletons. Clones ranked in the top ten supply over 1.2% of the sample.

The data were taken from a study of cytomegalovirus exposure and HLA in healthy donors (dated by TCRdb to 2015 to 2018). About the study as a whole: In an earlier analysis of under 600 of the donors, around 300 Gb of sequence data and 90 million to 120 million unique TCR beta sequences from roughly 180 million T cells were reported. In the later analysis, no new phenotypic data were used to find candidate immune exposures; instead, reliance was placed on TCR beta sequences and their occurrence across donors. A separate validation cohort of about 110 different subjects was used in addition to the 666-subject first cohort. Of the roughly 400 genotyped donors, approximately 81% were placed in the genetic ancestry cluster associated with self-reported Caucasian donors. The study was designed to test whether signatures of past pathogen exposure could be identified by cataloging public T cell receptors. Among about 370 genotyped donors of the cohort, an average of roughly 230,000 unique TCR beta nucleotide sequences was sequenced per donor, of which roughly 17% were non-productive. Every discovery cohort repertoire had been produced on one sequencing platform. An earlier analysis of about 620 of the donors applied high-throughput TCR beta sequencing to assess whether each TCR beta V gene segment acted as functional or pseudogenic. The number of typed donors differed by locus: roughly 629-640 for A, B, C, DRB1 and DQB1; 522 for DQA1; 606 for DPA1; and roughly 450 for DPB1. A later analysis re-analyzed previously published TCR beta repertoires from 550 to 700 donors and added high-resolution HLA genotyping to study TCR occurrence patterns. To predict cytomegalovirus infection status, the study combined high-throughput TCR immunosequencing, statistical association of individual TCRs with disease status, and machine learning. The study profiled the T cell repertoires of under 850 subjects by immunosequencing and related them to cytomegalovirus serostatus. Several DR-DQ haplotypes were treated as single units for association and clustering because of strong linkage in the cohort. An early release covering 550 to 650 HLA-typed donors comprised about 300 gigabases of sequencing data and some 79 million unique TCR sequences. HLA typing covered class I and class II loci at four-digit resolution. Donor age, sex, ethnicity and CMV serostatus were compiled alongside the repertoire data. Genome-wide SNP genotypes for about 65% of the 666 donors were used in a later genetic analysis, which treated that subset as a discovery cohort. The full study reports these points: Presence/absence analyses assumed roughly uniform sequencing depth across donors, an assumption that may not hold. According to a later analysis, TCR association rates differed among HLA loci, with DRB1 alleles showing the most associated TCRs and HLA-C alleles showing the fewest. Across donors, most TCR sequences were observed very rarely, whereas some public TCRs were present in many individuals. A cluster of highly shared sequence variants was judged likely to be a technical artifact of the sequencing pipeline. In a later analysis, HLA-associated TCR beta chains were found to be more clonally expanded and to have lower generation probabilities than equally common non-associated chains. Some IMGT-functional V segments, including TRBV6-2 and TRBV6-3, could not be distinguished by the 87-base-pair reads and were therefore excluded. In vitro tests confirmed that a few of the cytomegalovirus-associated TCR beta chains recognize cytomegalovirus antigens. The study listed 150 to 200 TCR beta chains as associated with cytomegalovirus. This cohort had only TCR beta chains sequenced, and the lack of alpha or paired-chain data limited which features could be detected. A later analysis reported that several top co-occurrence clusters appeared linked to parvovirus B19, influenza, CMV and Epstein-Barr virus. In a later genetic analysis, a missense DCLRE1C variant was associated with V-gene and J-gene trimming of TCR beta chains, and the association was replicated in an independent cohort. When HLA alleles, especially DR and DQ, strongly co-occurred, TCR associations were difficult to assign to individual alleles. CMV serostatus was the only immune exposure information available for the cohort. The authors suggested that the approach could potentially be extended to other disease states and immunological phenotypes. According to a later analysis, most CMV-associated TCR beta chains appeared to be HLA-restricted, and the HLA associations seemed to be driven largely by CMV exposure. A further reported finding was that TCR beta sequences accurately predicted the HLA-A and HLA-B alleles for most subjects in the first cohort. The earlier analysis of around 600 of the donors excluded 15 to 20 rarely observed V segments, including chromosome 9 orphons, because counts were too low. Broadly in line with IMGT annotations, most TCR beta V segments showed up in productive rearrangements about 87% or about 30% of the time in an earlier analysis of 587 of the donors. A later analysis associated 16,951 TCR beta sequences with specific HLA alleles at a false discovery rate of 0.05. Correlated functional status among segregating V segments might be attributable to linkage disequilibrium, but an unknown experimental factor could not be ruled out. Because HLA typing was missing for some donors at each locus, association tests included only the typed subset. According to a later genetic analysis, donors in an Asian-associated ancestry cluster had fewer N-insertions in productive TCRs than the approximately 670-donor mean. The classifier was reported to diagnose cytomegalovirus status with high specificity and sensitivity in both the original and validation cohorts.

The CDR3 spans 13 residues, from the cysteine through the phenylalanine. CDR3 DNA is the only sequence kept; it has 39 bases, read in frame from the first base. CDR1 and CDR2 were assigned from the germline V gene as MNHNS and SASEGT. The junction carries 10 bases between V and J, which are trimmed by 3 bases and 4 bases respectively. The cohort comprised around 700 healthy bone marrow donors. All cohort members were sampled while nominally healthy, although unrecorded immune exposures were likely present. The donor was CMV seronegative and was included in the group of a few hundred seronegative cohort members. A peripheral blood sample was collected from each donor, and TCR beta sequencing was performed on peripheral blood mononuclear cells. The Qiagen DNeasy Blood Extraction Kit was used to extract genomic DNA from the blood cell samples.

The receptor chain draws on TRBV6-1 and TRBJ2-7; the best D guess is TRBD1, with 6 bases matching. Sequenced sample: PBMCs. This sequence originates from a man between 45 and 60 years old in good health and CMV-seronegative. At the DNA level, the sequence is TGTGCCAGCAGTGACAGGGGACCATACGAGCAGTACTTC. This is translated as CASSDRGPYEQYF.